The 20 T cell receptor beta chains below all came from one sample that was sequenced in a study of regulatory T cells in long-lasting Graves disease. The sample's time point: newly diagnosed GD, antithyroid drugs for less than 3 months. PBMC RNA served as the TCR library source. According to the study, TCR beta libraries were built with iRepertoire HTBI primers and CDR3-region Arm-PCR. TCRdb fed the multiplex PCR reads into MiXCR, producing one record per CDR3 protein. Of 350,000 to 550,000 distinct CDR3 sequences in the sample, 15% were seen once. The same sample was also studied in work on T cells in Graves' hyperthyroidism and ophthalmopathy.

Specimen: peripheral blood mononuclear cells (PBMCs), collected at new diagnosis, from a patient treated with antithyroid drugs. Receptors originate from a woman under 40 with Graves disease.

CDR3 loop: CASSPGGRNPPKSTIYF. CDR3 coding DNA: TGTGCCAGCAGCCCCGGGGGTCGGAACCCCCCAAAGTCCACCATATATTTT. The chain links TRBV7-9 to TRBJ1-3, with TRBD1 as a possible D gene (5 bases). V gave up 5 bases and J gave up 9 bases, with 26 bases separating them. The germline CDR1 and CDR2 sequences are SEHNR and FQNEAQ (reference sequence). The CDR3 runs to 17 residues.

The table lists this clonotype with many counts. The CDR3 is CASSSYRVGLDIQYF. CDR3 DNA: TGTGCCAGCAGCTCTTACAGGGTTGGGTTAGACATTCAGTACTTC. This chain uses TRBV7-2 with TRBJ2-4; weak D call: TRBD1 (6 bases). The CDR3 runs 15 residues. Trimming cost V 4 bases and J 8 bases, with 18 bases left between them. CDR1 and CDR2 (germline): SGHTA, FQGNSA.

The sample holds many counts of this clonotype. The chain couples TRBV12-5 to TRBJ2-1; D remains unclear. The CDR3 is 12 residues long. Germline-derived CDR1 and CDR2 are LGHNT and FRNRAP. V lost 1 base and J 10 bases, leaving 8 bases between the germline ends. This chain's CDR3 is CASGLGPWEQFF. CDR3 sequence (DNA): TGTGCTAGTGGTTTGGGACCGTGGGAGCAGTTCTTC.

This clonotype was seen more than once but under ten times. J is TRBJ2-7 and V is TRBV12-3 or TRBV12-4; TRBD1 agrees at 8 bases. CDR3 length: 12 residues. Trimming at V came to 1 base and at J to 13 bases, leaving 6 bases not matched to a gene. In DNA, the CDR3 is TGTGCCAGCAGTTTAGGGACAGGGCCGAACTACTTC. It encodes CASSLGTGPNYF.

This clonotype has a handful of counts. The chain joins TRBV11-2 to TRBJ1-2; D is undetermined. Trimming shortened V by 8 bases and J by 5 bases, and 12 bases separated the two germline ends. CDR3 length: 12 residues. Germline V lookup: CDR1 SGHAT, CDR2 FQNNGV. The CDR3 nucleotides are TGTGCCAGCGAGGATGCGGAGTATGGCTACACCTTC. Translating it yields CASEDAEYGYTF.

This clonotype was picked up a small number of times. The gene calls are TRBV5-6 and TRBJ2-1; TRBD2 is a possible D gene (5 bases). The V and J ends lost 3 bases and 6 bases respectively, with 19 bases between them. The V gene's germline CDR1 is SGHDT and CDR2 YYEEEE. The length of the CDR3 is 16 residues. The CDR3 coding sequence is TGTGCCAGCAGCTCAACCTACCTGGAGGTCCGCAATGAGCAGTTCTTC. Translating it yields CASSSTYLEVRNEQFF.

This clonotype was detected ten times or more. The chain couples TRBV24-1 to TRBJ1-2; 10 positions agree with TRBD1. The CDR3 has 15 amino acids. Germline V CDR1 and CDR2: KGHDR, SFDVKD. V shed 4 bases and J 2 bases; nucleotides not matched to a gene: 3. CDR3 in amino acids: CATSEPGQGNYGYTF. The CDR3 bases are TGTGCCACCAGTGAACCGGGACAGGGGAACTATGGCTACACCTTC.

The chain recombines TRBV5-1 with TRBJ2-7; weak D call: TRBD1 (6 bases). The V end was cut by 0 bases, the J end by 2 bases, with 24 bases between. There are 19 residues in the CDR3. Germline CDR1 SGHRS, CDR2 YFSETQ. For the CDR3, the DNA is TGCGCCAGCAGCTTGGCTGCACAAGGTCTGGGAAGGGACACCTACGAGCAGTACTTC. It codes for CASSLAAQGLGRDTYEQYF.

In its sample, this clonotype was seen a few times. The chain uses TRBV30 and TRBJ2-7; no definite D call. The germline gives CDR1 GTSNPN, CDR2 SVGIG (reference sequence). This CDR3 is built from 13 residues. V dropped 5 bases and J dropped 6 bases, with 17 bases sitting between them. The CDR3 region is CAWWVFPAIEQYF. The CDR3 DNA sequence: TGTGCCTGGTGGGTTTTTCCGGCGATCGAGCAGTACTTC.

V is TRBV10-3 and J is TRBJ2-7; 7 nucleotides match TRBD2. CDR1 is ENHRY, CDR2 SYGVKD, per germline. The CDR3 consists of 13 residues. V gave up 8 bases and J gave up 5 bases; unmatched junction bases: 9. The CDR3 is CAIQPREGHEQYF. In DNA form, the CDR3 reads TGTGCCATCCAGCCCAGGGAGGGGCACGAGCAGTACTTC.

This clonotype was recorded many times. V is TRBV27 and J is TRBJ2-5; TRBD1 matches at 7 bases. The CDR3 is made up of 17 amino acids. Per the germline V gene, CDR1 is MNHEY and CDR2 is SMNVEV (reference sequence). Trimming removed 4 bases from V and 5 bases from J; junction bases left unmatched: 16. The CDR3 DNA reads TGTGCCAGCAGTTCGTCCGGGACAGCTCTACTAGGGGAGACCCAGTACTTC. Encoded protein: CASSSSGTALLGETQYF.

This rearrangement joins TRBV27 to TRBJ2-2, with 10 bases identical to TRBD2. V was clipped by 6 bases and J by 6 bases; unmatched bases: 7. Per germline, CDR1 MNHEY and CDR2 SMNVEV (reference sequence). This CDR3 has 15 amino acids. The CDR3 sequence: CASRASGSESGELFF. The CDR3 DNA follows: TGTGCCAGCAGAGCTAGCGGGAGCGAATCCGGGGAGCTGTTTTTT.

There are many counts of this clonotype. The V gene is TRBV19, the J gene TRBJ1-2; the D is unclear. Germline V gene lookup returns CDR1 LNHDA and CDR2 SQIVND (reference sequence). The CDR3 totals 15 residues. Trimming pared 4 bases from V and 5 bases from J, leaving 17 bases between. CDR3 amino acids: CASSSPGDTRYGYTF. CDR3 DNA sequence: TGTGCCAGTAGTAGCCCGGGAGACACGAGATATGGCTACACCTTC.

This clonotype appeared many times. The chain joins TRBV19 to TRBJ2-5; D might be TRBD1 (6 bases). The CDR3 is 15 residues long. V lost 5 bases and J 2 bases, leaving 15 bases between the germline ends. Germline V lookup: CDR1 LNHDA, CDR2 SQIVND (reference sequence). The CDR3 spells CASSGGSTGQETQYF. In DNA, the CDR3 is TGTGCCAGTAGTGGGGGCTCGACGGGACAAGAGACCCAGTACTTC.

This clonotype has ten or more counts. The rearrangement uses TRBV28 and TRBJ2-7; D is possibly TRBD2 (5 bases). This CDR3 is built from 14 residues. V was cut by 3 bases and J by 2 bases, with 11 bases left in between. Germline lookup yields CDR1 MDHEN and CDR2 SYDVKM. The CDR3: CASSFPTGTYEQYF. Here the CDR3 DNA reads TGTGCCAGCAGTTTCCCTACCGGGACCTACGAGCAGTACTTC.

Ten or more counts support this clonotype. This sequence joins TRBV12-3 or TRBV12-4 and TRBJ1-3; D gene unclear. The CDR3 is 16 residues long. The V end lost 5 bases, the J end lost 1 base, and 15 bases lay between the germline ends. CDR3 in DNA: TGTGCCAGCAGTCCTACGGGGTTTGAGTCTGGAAACACCATATATTTT. Translated, it gives CASSPTGFESGNTIYF.

Ten or more counts support this clonotype. V gene TRBV18 combines with J gene TRBJ1-2; weak D call: TRBD1 (6 bases). The CDR3 totals 15 residues. V lost 5 bases to trimming and J lost 5 bases, with 18 bases between them. The germline V gene has CDR1 KGHSH and CDR2 LQKENI. The CDR3 DNA reads TGTGCCAGCTCATTAGAGCCGACAGGACCGTATGGCTACACCTTC. Residues: CASSLEPTGPYGYTF. Looking up the rest from reference TRBV18 and TRBJ1-2 gives the full variable domain: NAGVMQNPRHLVRRRGQEARLRCSPMKGHSHVYWYRQLPEEGLKFMVYLQKENIIDESGMPKERFSAEFPKEGPSILRIQQVVRGDSAAYFCASSLEPTGPYGYTFGSGTRLTVV.

Many counts were recorded for this clonotype. This chain links TRBV20-1 with TRBJ2-5; 14 nucleotides agree with TRBD2. Germline assignment: CDR1 DFQATT and CDR2 SNEGSKA (reference sequence). The CDR3 runs 17 residues. CDR3: CSAPTPGLAGDGETQYF. In DNA form, the CDR3 reads TGCAGCGCTCCAACTCCGGGACTAGCGGGAGATGGGGAGACCCAGTACTTC.

The gene calls are TRBV19 and TRBJ2-1; no definite D call. The CDR3 covers 14 residues. V was shortened by 3 bases and J by 8 bases, with 14 bases between the two germline ends. Germline CDR1 reads LNHDA; CDR2 reads SQIVND (reference sequence). The CDR3 nucleotides are TGTGCCAGTAGTATGTTGACCCCCGGCGATGAGCAGTTCTTC. It codes for CASSMLTPGDEQFF.

The chain has TRBV11-1 and TRBJ2-7; D is possibly TRBD1 or TRBD2 (5 bases each). The CDR3 runs to 14 residues. The germline V gene has CDR1 SGHAT and CDR2 FQDESV (reference sequence). V was pared by 5 bases and J by 3 bases, with 14 bases between. The DNA of the CDR3 is TGTGCCAGCAGCGTCGGGGACGGGAACTACGAGCAGTACTTC. This encodes CASSVGDGNYEQYF.